This T cell receptor (beta chain) was retrieved from a study of PD-1 blockade in classical Hodgkin lymphoma. About the research overall: It was nivolumab at 3 mg/kg, given intravenously every 2 weeks, that patients received.

Study conclusions and caveats: CD4+ but not CD8+ TCR diversity rose significantly by C4D1. Factors driving the repertoire differences, possibly disease activity or prior therapy, remain undefined. Those achieving complete response showed baseline diversity like newly diagnosed patients.

The assay was immunoSEQ multiplex PCR, and TCRdb's table has in-frame clones only and misses some. This repertoire shows about 4,000 clones, around 70% found once; its top ten account for roughly 47%. Every patient had relapsed following autologous stem cell transplantation, and cohorts differed in brentuximab vedotin exposure. This clone was observed a few times. Antigen specificity is unknown. V trimming: 5 bases; J trimming: 5 bases; junction bases outside the gene matches: 7. CDR3 length: 15 amino acids. Germline V gene data show CDR1 as MDHEN and CDR2 as SYDVKM. This rearrangement joins TRBV28 to TRBJ1-4, with 8 bases aligning to TRBD1. The source material was peripheral blood mononuclear cells (PBMCs), sampled at baseline. The receptor comes from a human donor with classical Hodgkin lymphoma. This chain's CDR3 is CASSPWGTGNEKLFF. The DNA for the CDR3 is TGTGCCAGCAGTCCATGGGGGACAGGAAATGAAAAACTGTTTTTT.